This entry concerns a single T cell receptor beta chain. Its antigen is still unknown. This sample stems from a study of T cell responses to AZD1222 COVID-19 vaccine. The study's findings and limits: Most donors were white British, females outnumbered males, and clonal diversity was possibly underestimated. Repertoire collection took place solely once the T cell response had peaked. Variant regions that are unmutated are reportedly the target of nearly half of spike-specific TCRs. Spike-specific TCRs gained breadth and depth after people received two AZD1222 doses.

Germline assignment: CDR1 SNHLY and CDR2 FYNNEI. The CDR3 totals 13 residues. Trimming removed 7 bases at V and 3 bases at J, with 13 bases between. Assay: immunoSEQ multiplex PCR; the TCRdb copy retains only in-frame clones and omits some. This sample has fewer than 85,000 clones; 75% to 90% occur once, and the top ten carry just over 30%. Sequencing was performed on peripheral blood, taken on day 0 of AZD1222 vaccination. V gene TRBV2 combines with J gene TRBJ2-7; D not certain. The TCR comes from an adult in good health. The CDR3 sequence is CASIRQINYEQYF. The CDR3 region has the DNA TGTGCCAGCATTAGGCAGATTAACTACGAGCAGTACTTC.